This T cell receptor beta chain was captured in a study of CD8 T cells in ankylosing spondylitis. General study findings and limits: What appeared characteristic of ankylosing spondylitis blood was a TCR beta motif of several highly homologous variants.

TCRdb ran MiXCR on the 5' RACE reads and lists one entry per CDR3 protein. This repertoire shows some 39,000 distinct CDR3 sequences, roughly 13% found once; its top ten account for approximately 32%. The germline V gene has CDR1 MNHEY and CDR2 SVGEGT. Trimming shortened V by 7 bases and J by 6 bases, and 9 bases separated the two germline ends. CDR3 size: 12 residues. This clonotype was found many times. The antigen remains undetermined. The rearrangement links TRBV6-2 or TRBV6-3 to TRBJ2-2; no clear D. The source material was synovial fluid, either unsorted or a sorted T cell fraction (not recorded which). This receptor was identified in a male donor with ankylosing spondylitis. In DNA form, the CDR3 reads TGTGCCAGCACCCCCGGATCCGGGGAGCTGTTTTTT. It specifies CASTPGSGELFF.